This entry features one T cell receptor beta chain sequence. No cognate antigen has been identified for it. Per-nucleotide qualities are absent, and no much larger clonotype sits a single base away. The data derive from a study of T cell clones after liver transplantation (dated by TCRdb to the late 2010s). A note on the overall study: The samples were obtained from ITN030ST, a randomized trial that attempted immunosuppression withdrawal within 2 years after liver transplantation. Donor-reactive T cell clones were identified using TCRbeta sequencing after a pre-transplant mixed lymphocyte reaction and were then followed in post-transplant blood. Third party-reactive TCRbeta sequences from pre-transplant MLRs were also identified as an antigen-independent comparator for donor-reactive sequences. Of the eight recipients, a few were HCV-positive, while the remaining recipients had been transplanted for non-autoimmune, non-viral indications. Subjects received no induction therapy and standard immunosuppression until randomization at 12-24 months post-transplant. To count as tolerant, a recipient had to stay completely off immunosuppression for at least one year without liver enzymes climbing beyond twice the upper limit of normal. Blood samples were collected pre-transplant, pre-randomization before withdrawal, and post-randomization after either complete withdrawal or failed withdrawal. The study cohort included 8 liver transplant recipients, of whom 3 were classified as tolerant and 5 as non-tolerant.

Overall study results and their limits: In a couple of subjects, low numbers of available donor cells limited the measurable donor-reactive repertoire. In 5 of 8 subjects, circulating donor-reactive CD4 TCRbeta sequences decreased significantly after transplant, regardless of tolerance or HCV status. Without allograft tissue specimens, donor-reactive T cells may have migrated into the graft rather than being deleted. Because of small, heterogeneous patient numbers and non-standardized post-transplant time points, the conclusions were only preliminary. When repertoire turnover was accounted for, significantly reduced detection of donor-reactive sequences was found in 7 of 8 subjects for CD4 and in 8 of 8 subjects for CD8. Donor-reactive sequences decreased more than third party-reactive sequences, which suggests partial antigen-specific deletion that was not related to withdrawal success.

The time point label, as the study defines it: pre-transplant. Unstimulated PBMCs, after thawing, were stained for CD3, CD4 and CD8 and then FACS-sorted into CD3+CD4+ and CD3+CD8+ populations. Randomization to immunosuppression withdrawal applied to every one of the 8 studied subjects. The Qiagen DNeasy Blood and Tissue Kit was used to isolate genomic DNA. Frozen genomic DNA underwent high-throughput TCRbeta CDR3 sequencing by immunoSEQ, including PCR amplification, mapping, bias correction and internal controls. The authors' analysis ran thus. Productive rearrangements were kept, and unique TCRbeta sequences were defined by CDR3 nucleotide sequence plus V and J gene. For a sequence to be called donor-reactive, it needed a frequency of at least 0.01% and at least 5-fold expansion in CFSE-low cells compared with unstimulated pre-transplant cells. To ensure at least 90% detection power, minimum frequency thresholds were set for each subject based on that subject's lowest-template unstimulated sample. Jensen-Shannon divergence between the top 1000 TCRbeta sequences post-transplant and pre-transplant was used to measure repertoire turnover. Two-sided Fisher's exact tests were used to test for changes in the detection of donor-reactive sequences. TCRdb stores this immuneACCESS table with in-frame sequences only. Part of the clones is absent; in the studies checked, under half of the shortfall reflects unresolved V genes, and no reason is known for the rest. V and J calls and clone size are as listed in that table; D and trimming were resolved from the DNA. Counted in this sample were under 10,000 clones; 80% of them appeared once. The leading ten clones occupy roughly 37% of the sample.

V lost 0 bases and J lost 5 bases, and the count of bases not matched to a germline gene is 9. The CDR3 spans 16 residues, from the cysteine through the phenylalanine. Left in the record is the CDR3 DNA by itself, 48 bases read in frame from the first base. The germline V gene supplies CDR1 LGHNA and CDR2 YNFKEQ. This material consisted of CD8+ T cells from blood, taken before liver transplant. The clonotype originates from a human donor who received a liver transplant. The rearrangement joined TRBV4-2 to TRBJ1-2; a stretch of 7 junction bases matches TRBD1. In nucleotide form, the sequence is TGTGCCAGCAGCCAAGACGCTTTACCAGGGGGGTATGGCTACACCTTC. Its protein product is CASSQDALPGGYGYTF.